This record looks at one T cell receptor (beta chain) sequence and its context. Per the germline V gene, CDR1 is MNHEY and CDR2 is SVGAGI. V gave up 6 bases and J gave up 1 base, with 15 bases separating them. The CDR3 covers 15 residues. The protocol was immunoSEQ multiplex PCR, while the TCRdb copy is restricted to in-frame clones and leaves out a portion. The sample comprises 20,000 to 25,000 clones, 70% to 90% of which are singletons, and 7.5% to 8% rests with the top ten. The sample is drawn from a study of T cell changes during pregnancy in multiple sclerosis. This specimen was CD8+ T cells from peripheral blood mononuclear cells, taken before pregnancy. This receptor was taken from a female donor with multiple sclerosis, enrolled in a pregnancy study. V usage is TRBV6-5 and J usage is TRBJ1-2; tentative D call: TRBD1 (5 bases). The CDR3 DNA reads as TGTGCCAGCAGCCCTCTCGACAGCCTTAACTATGGCTACACCTTC. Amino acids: CASSPLDSLNYGYTF.